The clone carrying this T cell receptor (beta chain) has a handful of counts. Antigen specificity is unknown. Unmatched junction bases numbered 8, after V lost 4 bases and J lost 4 bases. Germline V gives CDR1 SGHVS, CDR2 FQNEAQ. This CDR3 contains 16 residues. The sample comes from a study of identical twins. General observations from the study: Twin-shared out-of-frame alpha sequences showed excess low generation probability. Among beta out-of-frame sequences, excess sharing between twins appeared weaker.

The cDNA had a unique molecular identifier and a template-switch universal primer site. From the 5' RACE reads, TCRdb called clonotypes with MiXCR, one entry per CDR3 protein. The data show approximately 620,000 distinct CDR3 sequences, over 8.5% seen once. This sample was also put to use in a study of yellow fever vaccine responses in identical twins. Per that paper: Twins showed a vaccine T cell response that reportedly seemed partly convergent, partly personalized.

The TCR was taken from a woman in her late teens or twenties in good health. Sequenced material: PBMCs. The chain recombines TRBV7-8 with TRBJ2-2, with 8 bases aligning to TRBD2. The CDR3 loop reads CASSSLAVPGTGELFF. CDR3 in DNA: TGTGCCAGCAGCTCACTAGCGGTGCCGGGCACCGGGGAGCTGTTTTTT.